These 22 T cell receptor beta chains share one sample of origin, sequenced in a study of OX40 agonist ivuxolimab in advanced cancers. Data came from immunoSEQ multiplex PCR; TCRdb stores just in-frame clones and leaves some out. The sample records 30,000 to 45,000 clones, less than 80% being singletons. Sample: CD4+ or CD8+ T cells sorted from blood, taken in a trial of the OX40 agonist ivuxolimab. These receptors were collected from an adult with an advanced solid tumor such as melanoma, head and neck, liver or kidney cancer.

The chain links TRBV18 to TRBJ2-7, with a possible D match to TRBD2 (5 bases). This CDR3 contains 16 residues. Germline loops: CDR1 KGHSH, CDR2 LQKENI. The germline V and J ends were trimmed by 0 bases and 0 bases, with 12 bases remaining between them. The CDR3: CASSPPTGVSSYEQYF. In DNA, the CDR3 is TGTGCCAGCTCACCACCGACCGGGGTTAGCTCCTACGAGCAGTACTTC.

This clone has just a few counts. The CDR3 loop reads CASSPTTHSNQPQHF. The CDR3 region has the DNA TGTGCCAGCAGCCCGACCACTCATAGCAATCAGCCCCAGCATTTT. The chain has TRBV5-5 and TRBJ1-5; D not resolved. Germline CDR1 and CDR2: SGHKS and YYEKEE (reference sequence). This CDR3 is built from 15 residues. Trimming took off 4 bases at V and 0 bases at J, with 11 bases between the two ends.

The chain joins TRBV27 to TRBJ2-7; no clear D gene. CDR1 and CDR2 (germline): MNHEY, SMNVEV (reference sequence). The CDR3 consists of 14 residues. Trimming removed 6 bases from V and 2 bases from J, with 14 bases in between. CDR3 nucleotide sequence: TGTGCCAGCAGAAAACCCGTATTACCCTACGAGCAGTACTTC. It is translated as CASRKPVLPYEQYF.

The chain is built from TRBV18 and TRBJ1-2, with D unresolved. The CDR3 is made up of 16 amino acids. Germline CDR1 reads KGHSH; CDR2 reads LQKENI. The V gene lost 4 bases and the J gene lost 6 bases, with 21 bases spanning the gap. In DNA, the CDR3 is TGTGCCAGCTCACTTGTAACCGGCGGAGTACGCGATGGCTACACCTTC. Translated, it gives CASSLVTGGVRDGYTF. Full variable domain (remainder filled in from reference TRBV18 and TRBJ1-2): NAGVMQNPRHLVRRRGQEARLRCSPMKGHSHVYWYRQLPEEGLKFMVYLQKENIIDESGMPKERFSAEFPKEGPSILRIQQVVRGDSAAYFCASSLVTGGVRDGYTFGSGTRLTVV.

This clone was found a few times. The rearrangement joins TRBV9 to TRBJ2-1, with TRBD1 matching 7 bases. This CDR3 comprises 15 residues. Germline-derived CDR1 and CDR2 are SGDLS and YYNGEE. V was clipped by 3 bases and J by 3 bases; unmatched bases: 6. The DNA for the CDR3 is TGTGCCAGCAGCGCTCGGGGACAGATCTACAATGAGCAGTTCTTC. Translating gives CASSARGQIYNEQFF.

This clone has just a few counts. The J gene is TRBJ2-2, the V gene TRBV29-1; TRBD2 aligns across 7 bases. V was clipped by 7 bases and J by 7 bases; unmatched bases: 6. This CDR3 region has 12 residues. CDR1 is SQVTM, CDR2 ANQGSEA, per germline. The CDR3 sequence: CSARSGIGELFF. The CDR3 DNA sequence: TGCAGCGCCAGAAGCGGGATCGGGGAGCTGTTTTTT.

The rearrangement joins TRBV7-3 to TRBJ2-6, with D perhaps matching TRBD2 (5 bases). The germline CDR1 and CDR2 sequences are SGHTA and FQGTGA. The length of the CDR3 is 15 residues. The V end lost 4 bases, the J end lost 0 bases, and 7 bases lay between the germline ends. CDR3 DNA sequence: TGTGCCAGCAGCTCCGGAGGCTCTGGGGCCAACGTCCTGACTTTC. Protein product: CASSSGGSGANVLTF.

The CDR3 spells CASSLGRTGAFF. The DNA of the CDR3 is TGCGCCAGCAGCTTGGGACGAACTGGGGCTTTCTTT. The chain links TRBV5-1 to TRBJ1-1, with D unclear. V lost 0 bases and J lost 11, with 11 bases in between. Germline values: CDR1 SGHRS, CDR2 YFSETQ. The CDR3 contains 12 residues.

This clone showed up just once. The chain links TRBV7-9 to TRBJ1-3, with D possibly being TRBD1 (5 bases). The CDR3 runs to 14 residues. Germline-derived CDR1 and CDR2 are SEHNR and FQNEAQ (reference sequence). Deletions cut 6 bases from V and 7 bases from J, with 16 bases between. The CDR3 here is CASRPSGGSNTIYF. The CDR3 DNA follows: TGTGCCAGCAGACCCTCGGGGGGGAGCAACACCATATATTTT.

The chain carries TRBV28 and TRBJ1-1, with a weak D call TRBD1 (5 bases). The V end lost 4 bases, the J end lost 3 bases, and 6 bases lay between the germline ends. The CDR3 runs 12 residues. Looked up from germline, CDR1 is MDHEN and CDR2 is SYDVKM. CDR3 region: CASSSRDTEAFF. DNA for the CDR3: TGTGCCAGCAGTTCCAGGGACACTGAAGCTTTCTTT.

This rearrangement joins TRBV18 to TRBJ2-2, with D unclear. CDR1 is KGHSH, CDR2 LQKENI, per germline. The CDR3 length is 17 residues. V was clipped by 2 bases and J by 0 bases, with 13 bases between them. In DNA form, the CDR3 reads TGTGCCAGCTCACCAAAATATCAGTTTACGAACACCGGGGAGCTGTTTTTT. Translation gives CASSPKYQFTNTGELFF.

The CDR3 loop is CASSYSGGGTYEQYF. For the CDR3, the DNA is TGTGCCAGCAGTTACTCTGGCGGGGGGACCTACGAGCAGTACTTC. The chain joins TRBV6-5 to TRBJ2-7, with 8 positions matching TRBD2. The CDR3 is 15 residues long. The V segment lost 0 bases and the J segment 2 bases; nucleotides outside the gene matches: 3. Germline V gives CDR1 MNHEY, CDR2 SVGAGI.

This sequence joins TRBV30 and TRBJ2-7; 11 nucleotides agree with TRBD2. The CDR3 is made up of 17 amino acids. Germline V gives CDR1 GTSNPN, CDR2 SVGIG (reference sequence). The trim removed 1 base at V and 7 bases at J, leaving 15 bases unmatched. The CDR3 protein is CAWSGVAGGPGLREQYF. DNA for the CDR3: TGTGCCTGGAGTGGAGTAGCGGGAGGGCCAGGATTGAGGGAGCAGTACTTC.

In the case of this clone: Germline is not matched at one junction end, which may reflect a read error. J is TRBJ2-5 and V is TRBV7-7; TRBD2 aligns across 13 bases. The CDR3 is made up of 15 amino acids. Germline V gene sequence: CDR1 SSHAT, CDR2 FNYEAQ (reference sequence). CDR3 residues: CASSPGTSGTQTQYF. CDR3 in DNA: TGTGCTAGCAGCCCAGGGACTAGCGGGACCCAGACCCAGTACTTC.

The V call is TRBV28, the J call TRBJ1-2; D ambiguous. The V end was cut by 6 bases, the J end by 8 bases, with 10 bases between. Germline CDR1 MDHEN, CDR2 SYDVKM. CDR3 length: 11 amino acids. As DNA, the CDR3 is TGTGCCAGCAGACCAGGACGGGGCTACACCTTC. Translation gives CASRPGRGYTF.

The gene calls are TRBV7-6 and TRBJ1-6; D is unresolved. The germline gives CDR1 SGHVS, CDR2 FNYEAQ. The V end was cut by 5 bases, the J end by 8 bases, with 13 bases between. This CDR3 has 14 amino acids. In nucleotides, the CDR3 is TGTGCCAGCAGCGGCCCGGCCCCCGATTCACCCCTCCACTTT. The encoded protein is CASSGPAPDSPLHF.

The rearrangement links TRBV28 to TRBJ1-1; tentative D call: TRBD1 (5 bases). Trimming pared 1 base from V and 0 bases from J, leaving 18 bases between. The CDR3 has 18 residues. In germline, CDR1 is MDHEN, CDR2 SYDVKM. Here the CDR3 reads CASSLFLGGEPLNTEAFF. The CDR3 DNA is TGTGCCAGCAGTTTATTCCTGGGGGGGGAGCCATTGAACACTGAAGCTTTCTTT.

The CDR3 coding sequence is TGTGCCTGGGGGAGTGGGTTCGACGTCCTGACTTTC. Amino acids: CAWGSGFDVLTF. V gene TRBV30 combines with J gene TRBJ2-6, with D possibly TRBD2 on 5 matching bases. Germline V gene sequence: CDR1 GTSNPN, CDR2 SVGIG (reference sequence). The CDR3 runs 12 residues. Trimming shortened V by 5 bases and J by 11 bases, and 13 bases separated the two germline ends. The full variable domain, rest sourced from reference TRBV30 and TRBJ2-6, is SQTIHQWPATLVQPVGSPLSLECTVEGTSNPNLYWYRQAAGRGLQLLFYSVGIGQISSEVPQNLSASRPQDRQFILSSKKLLLSDSGFYLCAWGSGFDVLTFGAGSRLTVL.

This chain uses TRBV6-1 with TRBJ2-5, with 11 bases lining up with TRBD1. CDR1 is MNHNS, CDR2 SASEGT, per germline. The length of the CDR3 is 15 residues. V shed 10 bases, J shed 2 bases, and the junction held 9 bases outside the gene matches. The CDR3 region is CATGRGQGEQETQYF. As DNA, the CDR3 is TGTGCCACAGGGAGGGGACAGGGGGAACAAGAGACCCAGTACTTC.

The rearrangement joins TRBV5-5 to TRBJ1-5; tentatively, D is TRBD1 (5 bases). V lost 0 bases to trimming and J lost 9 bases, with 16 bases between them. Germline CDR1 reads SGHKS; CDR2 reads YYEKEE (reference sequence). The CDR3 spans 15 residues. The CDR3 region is CASSLGLQAGGPQHF. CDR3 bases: TGTGCCAGCAGCTTGGGCCTACAGGCCGGAGGGCCCCAGCATTTT.

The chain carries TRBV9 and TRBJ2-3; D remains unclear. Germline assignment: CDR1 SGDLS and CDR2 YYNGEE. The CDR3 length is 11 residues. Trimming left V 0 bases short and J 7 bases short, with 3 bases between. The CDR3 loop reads CASSVENTQYF. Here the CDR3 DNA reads TGTGCCAGCAGCGTAGAGAATACGCAGTATTTT.

This CDR3 reads CAWTSQGTNTGELFF. The CDR3 nucleotides read TGTGCCTGGACGAGCCAGGGTACGAACACCGGGGAGCTGTTTTTT. V gene TRBV30 combines with J gene TRBJ2-2; perhaps TRBD1 as D (5 bases). V lost 4 bases, J lost 0 bases, and 12 bases lay in between. Per germline, CDR1 GTSNPN and CDR2 SVGIG (reference sequence). CDR3 size: 15 residues.